This T cell receptor (beta chain) is from a study of cytomegalovirus exposure and HLA in healthy donors. Researchers ran the PCR with 60 Vbeta and 13 Jbeta primers. The authors' processing: Later, an analysis found 75 million to 100 million unique TCR beta chains, and around 10 million of these were shared. This table comes from immunoSEQ multiplex PCR, and its TCRdb copy is limited to in-frame clones, with some not included. From that table come the V and J calls and clone size; the DNA was used to work out D and trimming. In the table there are 150,000 to 200,000 clones, over 70% of which are singletons. The CDR3 sequence is 13 residues long. Germline V gives CDR1 SEHNR, CDR2 FQNEAQ (reference sequence). V was cut by 5 bases and J by 2 bases, with 9 bases left in between. Points on this clone: The antigen is unknown.

Study-wide results and caveats: Per a prior analysis, the majority of TCR beta V segments were productive roughly 87% or roughly 30% of the time.

The sample comprised PBMCs. The receptor was derived from a woman aged 45-65 years in good health and CMV-seropositive. The rearrangement links TRBV7-9 to TRBJ2-5; D possibly corresponds to TRBD1 (5 bases). CDR3 DNA sequence: TGTGCCAGCAGCCCCCCAGGGCAAGAGACCCAGTACTTC. This translates into CASSPPGQETQYF.